This is a list of T cell receptor beta chains from one sample in a study of shared T cell receptors in the human thymus. Clones were sequenced by immunoSEQ multiplex PCR, and TCRdb holds only the in-frame ones, with some missing. The sample includes approximately 730,000 clones, 80% to 90% seen only once; the top ten take over 0.008%. Separately, the same data were catalogued under a study of human thymus T cells.

Sequenced input: thymocytes. Every receptor here comes from a girl under three years old with a congenital heart defect. The CDR3 runs from the conserved cysteine through the conserved F or W. The D gene is left open where the match is weak. Where a row states a size, it is once, few, many or the class of an expanded clone; other rows omit it.

TRBV28	TRBJ1-5	15	NA	NA	CASSSIAYSNQPQHF	TGTGCCAGCAGTTCTATAGCTTATAGCAATCAGCCCCAGCATTTT
TRBV7-9	TRBJ1-2	17	NA	few	CASSQPPSGLPTPGYTF	TGTGCCAGCAGCCAGCCTCCATCCGGACTCCCAACCCCTGGCTACACCTTC
TRBV6-5	TRBJ1-2	14	NA	NA	CASRDLDQPYGYTF	TGTGCCAGCAGAGACTTGGATCAGCCTTATGGCTACACCTTC
TRBV19	TRBJ1-4	18	TRBD1	few	CASSIAGQGGYGNEKLFF	TGTGCCAGTAGTATAGCTGGACAGGGGGGCTACGGTAATGAAAAACTGTTTTTT
TRBV27	TRBJ1-6	13	NA	NA	CASKQAENSPLHF	TGTGCCAGCAAACAGGCGGAAAATTCACCCCTCCACTTT
TRBV11-2	TRBJ2-2	16	TRBD1	NA	CASSPRRGQPTGELFF	TGTGCCAGCAGTCCTAGAAGGGGACAGCCCACCGGGGAGCTGTTTTTT
TRBV29-1	TRBJ2-3	15	TRBD1	NA	CSVTGPPNSTDTQYF	TGCAGCGTGACAGGGCCGCCAAATAGCACAGATACGCAGTATTTT
TRBV12-5	TRBJ1-1	21	TRBD1	once	CASGSSYKYVSGGLKNTEAFF	TGTGCTAGTGGTTCCTCCTACAAATATGTATCAGGGGGATTAAAGAACACTGAAGCTTTCTTT
TRBV30	TRBJ1-5	15	NA	NA	CAWSRRGRGIQPQHF	TGTGCCTGGAGCCGGCGCGGGAGGGGAATCCAGCCCCAGCATTTT
TRBV15	TRBJ2-1	17	TRBD2	NA	CATSGGRGTSGYNEQFF	TGTGCCACCAGCGGGGGCCGGGGGACTAGCGGCTACAATGAGCAGTTCTTC
TRBV2	TRBJ2-7	16	NA	NA	CASSVRAGGRSYEQYF	TGTGCCAGCAGTGTTAGAGCCGGCGGTCGCTCCTACGAGCAGTACTTC
TRBV4-2	TRBJ1-6	17	NA	NA	CASSPQAQVCYNSPLHF	TGTGCCAGCAGCCCACAGGCCCAGGTTTGCTATAATTCACCCCTCCACTTT
TRBV7-2	TRBJ1-6	15	NA	NA	CASRNTRGYNSPLHF	TGTGCCAGCAGGAATACAAGGGGGTATAATTCACCCCTCCACTTT
TRBV11-2	TRBJ1-1	14	NA	NA	CASSSGSFNTEAFF	TGTGCCAGCAGCTCGGGGAGCTTCAACACTGAAGCTTTCTTT
TRBV7-2	TRBJ2-2	16	NA	NA	CASSSFRDTFSGELFF	TGTGCCAGCAGCTCATTTCGGGACACCTTTAGCGGGGAGCTGTTTTTT
TRBV6-1	TRBJ1-5	13	NA	NA	CASSLQVNQPQHF	TGTGCCAGCAGTCTACAGGTTAATCAGCCCCAGCATTTT
TRBV7-8	TRBJ1-1	18	TRBD1	NA	CASSLYQGDSILDTEAFF	TGTGCCAGCAGCTTATACCAGGGGGATTCGATATTGGACACTGAAGCTTTCTTT
TRBV11-2	TRBJ2-3	15	TRBD1	NA	CASSLDRVGTDTQYF	TGTGCCAGCAGCCTTGACAGGGTGGGCACAGATACGCAGTATTTT
TRBV10-1	TRBJ2-5	13	NA	NA	CASSEELQETQYF	TGCGCCAGCAGTGAGGAACTTCAAGAGACCCAGTACTTC
TRBV10-2	TRBJ1-2	14	NA	NA	CASSGSGGRGGYTF	TGCGCCAGCAGTGGCTCGGGGGGCCGAGGGGGCTACACCTTC
TRBV6-5	TRBJ1-2	13	NA	once	CASSSDTGSGYTF	TGTGCCAGCAGTTCCGACACAGGGTCTGGCTACACCTTC
TRBV5-4	TRBJ2-1	17	TRBD1	NA	CASSLANRGNVNNEQFF	TGTGCCAGCAGCTTGGCCAACAGGGGGAACGTCAACAATGAGCAGTTCTTC
TRBV14	TRBJ1-6	14	NA	NA	CASSQEQRNSPLHF	TGTGCCAGCAGCCAAGAACAGAGAAATTCACCCCTCCACTTT
TRBV19	TRBJ2-3	17	NA	NA	CASSTPFSAGLEDTQYF	TGTGCCAGTAGTACCCCCTTCTCGGCGGGGTTGGAAGATACGCAGTATTTT
TRBV18	TRBJ2-3	15	TRBD2	once	CASSPAGGNWGTQYF	TGTGCCAGCTCACCTGCCGGGGGGAACTGGGGTACGCAGTATTTT
TRBV4-3	TRBJ2-1	17	NA	once	CASSRPGREALYNEQFF	TGCGCCAGCAGCCGTCCTGGCAGGGAGGCCCTCTACAATGAGCAGTTCTTC
TRBV27	TRBJ2-5	15	NA	NA	CASSLSPPTGETQYF	TGTGCCAGCAGTTTAAGTCCCCCAACGGGGGAGACCCAGTACTTC
TRBV29-1	TRBJ2-3	15	TRBD2	few	CSVAASGGRADTQYF	TGCAGCGTTGCTGCTAGCGGGGGACGCGCAGATACGCAGTATTTT
TRBV4-1	TRBJ2-2	17	TRBD1	NA	CASSQAYRGADTGELFF	TGCGCCAGCAGCCAAGCTTACAGGGGAGCGGACACCGGGGAGCTGTTTTTT
TRBV11-2	TRBJ1-1	15	TRBD1	NA	CASSWPGQGATEAFF	TGTGCCAGCAGCTGGCCTGGACAGGGGGCCACTGAAGCTTTCTTT
TRBV7-6	TRBJ1-4	14	NA	once	CASSLGFGGGGLFF	TGTGCCAGCAGCTTAGGATTTGGCGGAGGTGGACTGTTTTTT
TRBV7-2	TRBJ1-5	15	NA	NA	CASSLAGSANQPQHF	TGTGCCAGCAGCTTAGCCGGGTCGGCTAATCAGCCCCAGCATTTT
TRBV9	TRBJ2-5	15	NA	NA	CASSVGGRGRETQYF	TGTGCCAGCAGCGTAGGGGGTCGGGGTCGGGAGACCCAGTACTTC
TRBV5-5	TRBJ2-7	15	NA	NA	CASSLGEPKPCEQYF	TGTGCCAGCAGCTTGGGAGAGCCAAAACCCTGCGAGCAGTACTTC
TRBV4-1	TRBJ2-5	19	NA	few	CASSQTFGSRGGRGETQYF	TGCGCCAGCAGCCAAACCTTCGGTTCTCGCGGGGGCCGAGGGGAGACCCAGTACTTC
TRBV7-3	TRBJ1-1	14	NA	NA	CASSPGGQGTEAFF	TGTGCCAGCAGCCCGGGCGGTCAGGGTACTGAAGCTTTCTTT
TRBV6-6	TRBJ2-7	16	TRBD1	NA	CASRHPTGGGSYEQYF	TGTGCCAGCAGACATCCAACAGGGGGAGGCTCCTACGAGCAGTACTTC
TRBV9	TRBJ1-6	15	TRBD1	NA	CASSASGTENSPLHF	TGTGCCAGCAGCGCATCCGGGACAGAGAATTCACCCCTCCACTTT
TRBV5-4	TRBJ2-5	13	TRBD2	few	CAINVAGPETQYF	TGTGCCATAAACGTAGCGGGGCCGGAGACCCAGTACTTC
TRBV15	TRBJ2-6	15	NA	NA	CATRAQGSGANVLTF	TGTGCCACCAGAGCTCAGGGCTCCGGGGCCAACGTCCTGACTTTC